The next 6 T cell receptor beta chains were all read from a single sample in a study of blood T cell repertoires in COVID-19. Assay: immunoSEQ multiplex PCR; the TCRdb copy retains only in-frame clones and omits some. The repertoire consists of about 130,000 clones, with 55% to 75% occurring once and the leading ten covering 1.5% to 2%. The sample comprised peripheral blood. The receptors were gathered from a woman in her 70s with acute or convalescent COVID-19.

The chain combines TRBV29-1 with TRBJ2-1; 10 bases match TRBD2. Trimming at V came to 5 bases and at J to 8 bases, leaving 12 bases not matched to a gene. The germline V gene has CDR1 SQVTM and CDR2 ANQGSEA. This CDR3 comprises 15 residues. CDR3 sequence: CSVLTAGGPFDEQFF. CDR3 bases: TGCAGCGTTCTGACAGCGGGGGGGCCCTTCGATGAGCAGTTCTTC.

The V and J genes are TRBV6-5 and TRBJ1-1; 7 positions match TRBD1. Germline values: CDR1 MNHEY, CDR2 SVGAGI. The junction had 4 bases not matched to a gene; V was cut back by 4 bases and J by 5 bases. The CDR3 sequence is 13 residues long. This CDR3 reads CASSLTGITEAFF. DNA for the CDR3: TGTGCCAGCAGTTTGACAGGGATAACTGAAGCTTTCTTT.

CDR3 coding DNA: TGTGCCAGCAGCTTAAGACTAGCGGGGGGTGAGGATACGCAGTATTTT. Translation gives CASSLRLAGGEDTQYF. The chain carries TRBV11-2 and TRBJ2-3; 13 nucleotides match TRBD2. Trimming cost V 2 bases and J 6 bases; bases outside gene matches: 5. Germline assignment: CDR1 SGHAT and CDR2 FQNNGV. This CDR3 is built from 16 residues.

V usage is TRBV4-3 and J usage is TRBJ2-3, with 7 bases lining up with TRBD2. With 4 bases clipped from V and 3 bases from J, the junction kept 7 bases outside the gene matches. CDR1 LGHNA and CDR2 YSLEER come from the germline V gene. CDR3 length: 15 amino acids. CDR3 coding DNA: TGCGCCAGCAGCCCGGTGGGGGGGGAAACAGATACGCAGTATTTT. It translates to CASSPVGGETDTQYF.

The V and J genes are TRBV7-2 and TRBJ2-1; 9 bases match TRBD2. The CDR3 contains 17 residues. The germline gives CDR1 SGHTA, CDR2 FQGNSA. The V segment lost 1 base and the J segment 12 bases; nucleotides outside the gene matches: 16. CDR3 sequence: CASSLVGGGGARLGQFF. Written as DNA, the CDR3 is TGTGCCAGCAGCTTAGTGGGTGGCGGGGGGGCTCGGTTAGGGCAGTTCTTC.

V gene TRBV19 combines with J gene TRBJ1-2, with D possibly matching TRBD1 (6 bases). Trimming removed 1 base from V and 0 bases from J, with 12 bases in between. Per germline, CDR1 LNHDA and CDR2 SQIVND (reference sequence). CDR3 size: 16 residues. DNA for the CDR3: TGTGCCAGTAGTATAGGAACAGGGCCGACTAACTATGGCTACACCTTC. This gives the protein CASSIGTGPTNYGYTF.